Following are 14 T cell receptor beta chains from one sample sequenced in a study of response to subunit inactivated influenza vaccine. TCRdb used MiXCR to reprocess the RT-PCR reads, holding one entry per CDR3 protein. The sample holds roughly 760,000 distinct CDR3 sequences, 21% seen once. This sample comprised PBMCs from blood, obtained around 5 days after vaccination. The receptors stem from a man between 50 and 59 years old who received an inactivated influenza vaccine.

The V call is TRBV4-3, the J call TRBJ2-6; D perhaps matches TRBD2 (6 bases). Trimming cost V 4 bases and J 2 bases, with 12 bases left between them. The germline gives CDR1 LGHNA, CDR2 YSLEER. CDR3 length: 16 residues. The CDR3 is CASSRDTGAGANVLTF. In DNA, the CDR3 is TGCGCCAGCAGCCGAGATACGGGAGCTGGGGCCAACGTCCTGACTTTC.

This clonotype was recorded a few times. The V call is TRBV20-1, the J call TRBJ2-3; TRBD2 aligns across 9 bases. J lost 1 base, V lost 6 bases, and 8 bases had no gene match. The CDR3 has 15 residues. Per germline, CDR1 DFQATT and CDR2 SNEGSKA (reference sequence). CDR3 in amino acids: CSAKPGLAGTDTQYF. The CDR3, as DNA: TGCAGTGCCAAACCGGGACTAGCTGGCACAGATACGCAGTATTTT.

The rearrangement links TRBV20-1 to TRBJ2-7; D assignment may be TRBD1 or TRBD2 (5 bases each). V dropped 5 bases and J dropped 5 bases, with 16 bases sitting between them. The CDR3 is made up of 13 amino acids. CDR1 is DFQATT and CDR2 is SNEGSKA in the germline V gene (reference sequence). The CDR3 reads CSAPPGARHEQYF. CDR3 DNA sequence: TGCAGTGCTCCTCCCGGGGCAAGGCACGAGCAGTACTTC.

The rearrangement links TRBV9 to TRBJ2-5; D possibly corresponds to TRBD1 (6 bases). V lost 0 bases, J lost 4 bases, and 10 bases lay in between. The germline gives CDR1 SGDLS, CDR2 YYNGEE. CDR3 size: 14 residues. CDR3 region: CASSVVGAGETQYF. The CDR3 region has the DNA TGTGCCAGCAGCGTAGTGGGGGCGGGAGAGACCCAGTACTTC.

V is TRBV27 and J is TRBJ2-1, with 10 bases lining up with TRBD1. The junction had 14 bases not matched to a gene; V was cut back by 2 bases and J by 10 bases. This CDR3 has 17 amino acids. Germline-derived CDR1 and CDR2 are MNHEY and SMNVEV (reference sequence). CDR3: CASSLAYTGTGAGEQFF. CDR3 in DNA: TGTGCCAGCAGTTTAGCGTATACCGGGACAGGGGCAGGGGAGCAGTTCTTC.

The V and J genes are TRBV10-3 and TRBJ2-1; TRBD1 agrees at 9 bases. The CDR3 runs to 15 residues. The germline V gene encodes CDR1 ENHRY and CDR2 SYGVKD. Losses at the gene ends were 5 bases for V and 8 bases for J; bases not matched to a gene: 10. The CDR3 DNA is TGTGCCATCAGTTTACAGGGGGCCAGGGGGGATGAGCAGTTCTTC. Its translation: CAISLQGARGDEQFF.

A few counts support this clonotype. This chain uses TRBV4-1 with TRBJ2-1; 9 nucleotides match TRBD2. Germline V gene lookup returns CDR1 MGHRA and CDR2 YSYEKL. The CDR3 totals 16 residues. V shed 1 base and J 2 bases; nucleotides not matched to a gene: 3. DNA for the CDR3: TGCGCCAGCAGCCAAGTATCTAGCGGGGCCTACAATGAGCAGTTCTTC. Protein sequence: CASSQVSSGAYNEQFF.

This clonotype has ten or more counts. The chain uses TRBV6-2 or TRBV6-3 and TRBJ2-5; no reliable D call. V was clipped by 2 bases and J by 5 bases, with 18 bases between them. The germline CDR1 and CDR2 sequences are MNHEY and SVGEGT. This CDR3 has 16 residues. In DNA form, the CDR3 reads TGTGCCAGCAGTTACCCATCCAGAGAATTGGCCGAGACCCAGTACTTC. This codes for CASSYPSRELAETQYF.

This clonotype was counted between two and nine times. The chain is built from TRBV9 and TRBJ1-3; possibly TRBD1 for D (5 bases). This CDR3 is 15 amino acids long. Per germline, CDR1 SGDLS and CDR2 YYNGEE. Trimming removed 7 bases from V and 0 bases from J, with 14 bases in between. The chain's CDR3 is CASGGTPVSGNTIYF. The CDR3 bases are TGTGCCAGCGGGGGGACGCCAGTCTCTGGAAACACCATATATTTT.

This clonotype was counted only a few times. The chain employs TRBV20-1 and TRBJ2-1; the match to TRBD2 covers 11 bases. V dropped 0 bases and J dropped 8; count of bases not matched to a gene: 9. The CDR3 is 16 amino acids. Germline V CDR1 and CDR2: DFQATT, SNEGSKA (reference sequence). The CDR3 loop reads CSAREMLAGGPYEQFF. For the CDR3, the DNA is TGCAGTGCTAGAGAAATGTTAGCGGGAGGGCCTTATGAGCAGTTCTTC.

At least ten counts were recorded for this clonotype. The CDR3 loop is CASSLEGGQSYNEQFF. The CDR3 nucleotides are TGCGCCAGCAGCTTGGAAGGGGGCCAATCCTACAATGAGCAGTTCTTC. The chain carries TRBV5-1 and TRBJ2-1; 7 nucleotides align to TRBD1. The CDR3 covers 16 residues. Germline assignment: CDR1 SGHRS and CDR2 YFSETQ. V was pared by 0 bases and J by 1 base, with 4 bases of the junction left unmatched.

As DNA, the CDR3 is TGTGCCAGCAACAGCTTGACCGATAATTCACCCCTCCACTTT. Translation: CASNSLTDNSPLHF. V usage is TRBV25-1 and J usage is TRBJ1-6; no clear D. This CDR3 is 14 amino acids long. Germline CDR1 reads MGHDK; CDR2 reads SYGVNS. Trimming removed 7 bases at V and 5 bases at J, with 12 bases between.

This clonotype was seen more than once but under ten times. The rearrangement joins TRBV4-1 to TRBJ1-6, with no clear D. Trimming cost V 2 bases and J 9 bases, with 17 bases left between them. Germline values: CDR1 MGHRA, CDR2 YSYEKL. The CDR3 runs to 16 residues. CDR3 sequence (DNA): TGCGCCAGCAGCCAACTCCCGAGACAAGTCAGTTCACCCCTCCACTTT. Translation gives CASSQLPRQVSSPLHF.

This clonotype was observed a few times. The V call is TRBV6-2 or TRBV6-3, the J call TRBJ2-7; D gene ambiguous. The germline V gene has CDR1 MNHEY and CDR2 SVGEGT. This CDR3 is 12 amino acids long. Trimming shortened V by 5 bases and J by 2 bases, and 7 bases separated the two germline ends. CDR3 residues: CASSANTYEQYF. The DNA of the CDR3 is TGTGCCAGCAGTGCAAACACCTACGAGCAGTACTTC.